The 27 T cell receptor beta chains given below trace back to one sample, sequenced in a study of blood T cell repertoires in COVID-19. Some clones are missing from TCRdb's copy, which holds only in-frame ones; the method was immunoSEQ multiplex PCR. Of 110,000 or so clones detected, roughly 84% appear once; the ten largest clones hold approximately 8.1%. Sequencing was done on a sample of peripheral blood. These receptors all come from a woman aged 40 to 50 with acute or convalescent COVID-19.

The CDR3 sequence is CATSPGQATDTQYF. The CDR3 DNA follows: TGTGCCACCTCGCCGGGACAGGCCACAGATACGCAGTATTTT. The rearrangement uses TRBV14 and TRBJ2-3; 8 bases are a match to TRBD1. After removal of 10 bases from V and 2 bases from J, the junction contained 8 bases not matched to a gene. The CDR3 contains 14 residues. Germline CDR1 reads SGHDN; CDR2 reads FVKESK.

V and J are TRBV7-2 and TRBJ2-5, with TRBD2 as a possible D gene (6 bases). Germline CDR1 reads SGHTA; CDR2 reads FQGNSA. The CDR3 has 14 residues. The ends were cut back, 4 bases at V and 5 bases at J, with 14 bases in the middle. The CDR3 is CASSSRLERETQYF. The CDR3, as DNA: TGTGCCAGCAGCTCTCGACTAGAGCGGGAGACCCAGTACTTC.

The J gene is TRBJ1-3, the V gene TRBV18; no clear D gene. Trimming took 0 bases from V and 0 from J, leaving 6 bases between them. The length of the CDR3 is 15 residues. CDR1 is KGHSH, CDR2 LQKENI, per germline. The CDR3 spells CASSPPRLSGNTIYF. The CDR3 DNA is TGTGCCAGCTCACCACCGCGGCTCTCTGGAAACACCATATATTTT.

A few counts support this clone. J is TRBJ2-3 and V is TRBV29-1, with D possibly matching TRBD2 (7 bases). Trimming pared 2 bases from V and 2 bases from J, leaving 11 bases between. Per germline, CDR1 SQVTM and CDR2 ANQGSEA. The CDR3 runs 14 residues. The CDR3 coding sequence is TGCAGCGTTGAACGCGGGGGCCCCACAGATACGCAGTATTTT. Amino acids: CSVERGGPTDTQYF.

This clone was recorded a few times. J is TRBJ2-7 and V is TRBV6-5, with TRBD2 matching 7 bases. The junction had 6 bases not matched to a gene; V was cut back by 9 bases and J by 4 bases. CDR3 length equals 12 residues. Germline CDR1 is MNHEY and CDR2 is SVGAGI. The CDR3 here is CASGGGVYEQYF. The CDR3 nucleotides are TGTGCCAGTGGCGGGGGTGTATACGAGCAGTACTTC.

The rearrangement links TRBV10-1 to TRBJ2-7, with 7 bases that match TRBD1. CDR1 WNHNN and CDR2 SYGVQD come from the germline V gene (reference sequence). Unmatched junction bases numbered 7, after V lost 6 bases and J lost 5 bases. The CDR3 runs 13 residues. In DNA, the CDR3 is TGCGCCAGCAGAAAGACAGGGATCCACGAGCAGTACTTC. Translated: CASRKTGIHEQYF.

V is TRBV2 and J is TRBJ1-1, with D possibly TRBD1 on 6 matching bases. Germline V CDR1 and CDR2: SNHLY, FYNNEI. The CDR3 totals 13 residues. Trimming pared 7 bases from V and 11 bases from J, leaving 20 bases between. The CDR3 DNA reads as TGTGCCAGCATGATACCAGGGGTTATTCGGGCTTTCTTT. This translates into CASMIPGVIRAFF.

J is TRBJ1-2 and V is TRBV7-8; a weak D match, TRBD1 (5 bases). This CDR3 is 14 amino acids long. The V end was cut by 0 bases, the J end by 6 bases, with 11 bases between. The germline gives CDR1 SGHVS, CDR2 FQNEAQ. The CDR3 loop is CASSLASGLDGYTF. As DNA, the CDR3 is TGTGCCAGCAGCTTAGCTTCAGGGTTAGATGGCTACACCTTC.

This chain joins TRBV10-1 and TRBJ2-2; TRBD2 aligns across 7 bases. The germline CDR1 and CDR2 sequences are WNHNN and SYGVQD (reference sequence). The junction had 3 bases not matched to a gene; V was cut back by 2 bases and J by 0 bases. The CDR3 consists of 16 residues. CDR3: CASSERLASNTGELFF. The DNA for the CDR3 is TGCGCCAGCAGTGAGCGACTAGCATCGAACACCGGGGAGCTGTTTTTT.

The chain links TRBV27 to TRBJ1-2; TRBD1 matches 10 bases. The CDR3 runs 16 residues. The V and J ends lost 0 bases and 5 bases, in that order; junction bases with no gene match: 6. In germline, CDR1 is MNHEY, CDR2 SMNVEV (reference sequence). The CDR3 reads CASSLSGTGVWYGYTF. The CDR3 DNA reads TGTGCCAGCAGTTTATCCGGGACAGGGGTCTGGTATGGCTACACCTTC.

This chain uses TRBV5-4 with TRBJ1-5; D unresolved. V gave up 9 bases and J gave up 4 bases, with 11 bases separating them. Germline V gene sequence: CDR1 SGHNT, CDR2 YYREEE (reference sequence). This CDR3 is built from 12 residues. CDR3 protein: CATSDWNQPQHF. The CDR3 DNA sequence: TGTGCCACCTCAGACTGGAATCAGCCCCAGCATTTT.

Turning to this clone: This sample includes further DNA sequences coding for the same CDR3. The V gene is TRBV19, the J gene TRBJ1-2; D unclear. Trimming left V 3 bases short and J 2 bases short, with 10 bases between. The CDR3 loop spans 14 amino acids. Germline CDR1 reads LNHDA; CDR2 reads SQIVND (reference sequence). CDR3 in DNA: TGTGCCAGTAGTATTGTTGGGAGGAACTATGGCTACACCTTC. Its translation is CASSIVGRNYGYTF.

The V and J genes are TRBV30 and TRBJ1-2, with D unresolved. CDR1 is GTSNPN, CDR2 SVGIG, per germline (reference sequence). CDR3 size: 13 residues. V lost 4 bases and J 2 bases, leaving 11 bases between the germline ends. CDR3: CAWTRDPNYGYTF. In DNA, the CDR3 is TGTGCCTGGACCCGGGATCCAAACTATGGCTACACCTTC. The full variable domain, completed using reference TRBV30 and TRBJ1-2, is SQTIHQWPATLVQPVGSPLSLECTVEGTSNPNLYWYRQAAGRGLQLLFYSVGIGQISSEVPQNLSASRPQDRQFILSSKKLLLSDSGFYLCAWTRDPNYGYTFGSGTRLTVV.

The rearrangement uses TRBV6-2 or TRBV6-3 and TRBJ2-3; 7 positions agree with TRBD2. The CDR3 extends over 12 amino acids. V lost 6 bases, J lost 8 bases, and 5 bases stayed unmatched. CDR1 and CDR2 (germline): MNHEY, SVGEGT. The CDR3 bases are TGTGCCAGCAGCCCACAGCGGGGTACGCAGTATTTT. It translates to CASSPQRGTQYF.

The CDR3 nucleotides read TGTGCCAGCAGCCCGGACACGATCTATGGCTACACCTTC. This translates into CASSPDTIYGYTF. The genes are TRBV7-9 and TRBJ1-2, with a tentative D call TRBD1 (5 bases). The ends were cut back, 5 bases at V and 4 bases at J, with 11 bases in the middle. The length of the CDR3 is 13 residues. Per the germline V gene, CDR1 is SEHNR and CDR2 is FQNEAQ (reference sequence). The variable domain in full, completed from reference TRBV7-9 and TRBJ1-2, reads DTGVSQNPRHKITKRGQNVTFRCDPISEHNRLYWYRQTLGQGPEFLTYFQNEAQLEKSRLLSDRFSAERPKGSFSTLEIQRTEQGDSAMYLCASSPDTIYGYTFGSGTRLTVV.

A few counts support this clone. V is TRBV9 and J is TRBJ2-1; D not certain. Trimming took off 6 bases at V and 0 bases at J, with 7 bases between the two ends. This CDR3 is built from 13 residues. CDR1 is SGDLS and CDR2 is YYNGEE in the germline V gene. The DNA of the CDR3 is TGTGCCAGCAACAGAGACTCCTACAATGAGCAGTTCTTC. Protein: CASNRDSYNEQFF. The full variable domain, completed using reference TRBV9 and TRBJ2-1, is DSGVTQTPKHLITATGQRVTLRCSPRSGDLSVYWYQQSLDQGLQFLIQYYNGEERAKGNILERFSAQQFPDLHSELNLSSLELGDSALYFCASNRDSYNEQFFGPGTRLTVL.

The chain couples TRBV12-3 or TRBV12-4 to TRBJ1-2; 9 bases agree with TRBD1. There are 13 residues in the CDR3. Unmatched junction bases numbered 9, after V lost 8 bases and J lost 8 bases. The DNA of the CDR3 is TGTGCCAGCTGCTCGGGACAGGGTGGCGGCTACACCTTC. The encoded protein is CASCSGQGGGYTF.

The CDR3 reads CASSPRGAVSFRGNTEAFF. The CDR3 DNA follows: TGTGCCAGCTCACCTCGTGGCGCCGTCAGTTTTCGGGGAAACACTGAAGCTTTCTTT. The genes are TRBV18 and TRBJ1-1; D is undetermined. With 3 bases removed from V and 2 bases from J, the gap between germline ends came to 25 bases. CDR3 length equals 19 residues. Germline-derived CDR1 and CDR2 are KGHSH and LQKENI.

In this sample, this clone turned up a few times. The chain joins TRBV7-2 to TRBJ2-7; 8 nucleotides match TRBD1. Per germline, CDR1 SGHTA and CDR2 FQGNSA. Trimming removed 3 bases from V and 5 bases from J; junction bases left unmatched: 6. This CDR3 spans 14 amino acids. The CDR3 is CASSFQGALDEQYF. CDR3 in DNA: TGTGCCAGCAGCTTTCAGGGGGCCCTGGACGAGCAGTACTTC.

As DNA, the CDR3 is TGTGCCTGGAGTCCAGGGGGTGTCACCGGGGAGCTGTTTTTT. Residues: CAWSPGGVTGELFF. V gene TRBV30 combines with J gene TRBJ2-2; 7 positions agree with TRBD1. The germline gives CDR1 GTSNPN, CDR2 SVGIG (reference sequence). This CDR3 spans 14 amino acids. J lost 4 bases, V lost 2 bases, and 4 bases had no gene match.

The chain couples TRBV7-2 to TRBJ1-2, with 10 bases lining up with TRBD1. After removal of 5 bases from V and 7 bases from J, the junction contained 7 bases not matched to a gene. This CDR3 region has 14 residues. Germline CDR1 SGHTA, CDR2 FQGNSA. DNA of the CDR3: TGTGCCAGCAGCCCCGACAGGGGGCCCTCTGGCTACACCTTC. Translating gives CASSPDRGPSGYTF.

This clone appeared once. V is TRBV7-9 and J is TRBJ1-1; the D is unclear. Germline CDR1 SEHNR, CDR2 FQNEAQ (reference sequence). CDR3 size: 15 residues. V dropped 5 bases and J dropped 0 bases, with 13 bases sitting between them. The CDR3 protein is CASSQTELLNTEAFF. Written as DNA, the CDR3 is TGTGCCAGCAGCCAAACAGAGTTACTGAACACTGAAGCTTTCTTT.

The rearrangement links TRBV18 to TRBJ1-3; D is uncertain. V dropped 5 bases and J dropped 0 bases, with 14 bases sitting between them. Germline assignment: CDR1 KGHSH and CDR2 LQKENI. This CDR3 has 16 amino acids. CDR3 DNA sequence: TGTGCCAGCTCATTCTCGCGAAGCAACTCTGGAAACACCATATATTTT. This encodes CASSFSRSNSGNTIYF.

The chain carries TRBV5-5 and TRBJ1-5, with unresolved D. From germline, CDR1 is SGHKS and CDR2 YYEKEE (reference sequence). Trimming removed 4 bases at V and 1 base at J, with 9 bases between. This CDR3 spans 14 amino acids. CDR3 region: CASSPQNSNQPQHF. CDR3 DNA sequence: TGTGCCAGCAGCCCCCAGAACAGCAATCAGCCCCAGCATTTT. The whole variable domain, filled in from reference TRBV5-5 and TRBJ1-5, reads DAGVTQSPTHLIKTRGQQVTLRCSPISGHKSVSWYQQVLGQGPQFIFQYYEKEERGRGNFPDRFSARQFPNYSSELNVNALLLGDSALYLCASSPQNSNQPQHFGDGTRLSIL.

This chain uses TRBV2 with TRBJ1-4, with 10 bases that match TRBD1. V was clipped by 7 bases and J by 7 bases; unmatched bases: 9. Per germline, CDR1 SNHLY and CDR2 FYNNEI. The CDR3 has 15 amino acids. The DNA for the CDR3 is TGTGCCAGCACCCATCCGACAGGGGGCCGTGAAAAACTGTTTTTT. This translates into CASTHPTGGREKLFF.

The chain links TRBV6-2 or TRBV6-3 to TRBJ1-4; D is unresolved. The CDR3 loop spans 15 amino acids. With 4 bases removed from V and 2 bases from J, the gap between germline ends came to 11 bases. CDR1 MNHEY and CDR2 SVGEGT come from the germline V gene. The CDR3 reads CASSSGITTNEKLFF. In nucleotides, the CDR3 is TGTGCCAGCAGTTCCGGGATCACTACTAATGAAAAACTGTTTTTT.

The V gene is TRBV4-1, the J gene TRBJ2-2; possibly TRBD1 for D (7 bases). Per the germline V gene, CDR1 is MGHRA and CDR2 is YSYEKL. The CDR3 contains 15 residues. Trimming pared 6 bases from V and 6 bases from J, leaving 17 bases between. The CDR3 sequence is CASRQLGGGAGELFF. The CDR3 DNA reads TGCGCCAGCAGGCAACTAGGGGGCGGGGCCGGGGAGCTGTTTTTT.